This TCR beta chain came from a study of T-cell reconstitution after alpha-beta-depleted transplantation in children. Study-wide results and limits: By about two months after transplant, alpha-beta T cells reportedly arose from several hundred graft clones that had expanded. When one year had passed after transplant, most T-cell counts and diversity came from newly produced T cells. Recipient T cells and thymic progenitors that survived gave rise to the high TCRbeta diversity observed at day 60 in some patients.

The CDR3 runs to 14 residues. The germline gives CDR1 LGHDT, CDR2 YNNKEL (reference sequence). V was pared by 4 bases and J by 5 bases, with 15 bases between. TCRbeta library construction was performed incorporating unique molecular identifiers. Via MiXCR, TCRdb re-called the PCR reads, giving one row per CDR3 protein. The sample yields around 580,000 distinct CDR3 sequences, 25% to 30% seen once. This clonotype was found a few times. Its antigen remains unidentified. The sequence came from a boy in the first two years of life with Wiskott-Aldrich syndrome, due to receive a stem cell transplant. The material sequenced was PBMCs, taken before TCRalphabeta/CD19-depleted stem cell transplant. This chain connects TRBV3-1 to TRBJ2-7; D ambiguous. CDR3 amino acids: CASSRVKFYHEQYF. CDR3 sequence (DNA): TGTGCCAGCAGCCGGGTTAAGTTTTACCACGAGCAGTACTTC.